The 10 T cell receptor beta chains listed next were all sequenced from one sample in a study of blood T cell repertoires in COVID-19. The data were produced by immunoSEQ multiplex PCR, yet TCRdb's version contains in-frame clones alone and is incomplete. The data contain about 170,000 clones, approximately 79% of them singletons. Sequenced sample: peripheral blood. These TCRs come from a woman of 80 years or more with acute or convalescent COVID-19.

This chain links TRBV5-1 with TRBJ2-5, with 7 nucleotides matching TRBD1. Germline assignment: CDR1 SGHRS and CDR2 YFSETQ. The CDR3 runs 14 residues. The trim removed 4 bases at V and 3 bases at J, leaving 6 bases unmatched. CDR3 bases: TGCGCCAGCAGCCCGGGACAGAGGGAAGAGACCCAGTACTTC. The encoded protein is CASSPGQREETQYF.

The rearrangement uses TRBV28 and TRBJ2-3, with 13 bases matching TRBD2. The length of the CDR3 is 15 residues. The V segment lost 5 bases and the J segment 7 bases; nucleotides outside the gene matches: 6. Germline CDR1 and CDR2: MDHEN and SYDVKM. The CDR3: CASSKAGLAGNTQYF. The CDR3 DNA is TGTGCCAGCAGTAAAGCGGGACTAGCGGGAAATACGCAGTATTTT.

This chain connects TRBV29-1 to TRBJ2-1, with TRBD2 matching 13 bases. This CDR3 is 14 amino acids long. The germline V gene encodes CDR1 SQVTM and CDR2 ANQGSEA. The V segment lost 4 bases and the J segment 7 bases; nucleotides outside the gene matches: 4. CDR3 nucleotide sequence: TGCAGCGTTGTGGGACTAGCGGGGATTAATGAGCAGTTCTTC. It yields the protein CSVVGLAGINEQFF.

CDR3 sequence: CASTSGQGNNEQFF. In nucleotides, the CDR3 is TGCGCCAGCACTTCGGGACAGGGTAACAATGAGCAGTTCTTC. The chain employs TRBV5-1 and TRBJ2-1; 9 bases are a match to TRBD1. This CDR3 has 14 residues. CDR1 SGHRS and CDR2 YFSETQ come from the germline V gene. The V segment lost 6 bases and the J segment 5 bases; nucleotides outside the gene matches: 6.

The gene calls are TRBV9 and TRBJ1-1; TRBD1 might be the D (5 bases). Between the trimmed V and J ends, which lost 6 bases and 3 bases, there was a span of 21 bases. The CDR3 length is 16 residues. Germline assignment: CDR1 SGDLS and CDR2 YYNGEE. CDR3 sequence: CASIPLEGSGDTEAFF. In DNA form, the CDR3 reads TGTGCCAGCATCCCCTTGGAGGGCTCGGGGGACACTGAAGCTTTCTTT.

The rearrangement joins TRBV11-2 to TRBJ2-1; possibly TRBD1 for D (6 bases). The germline V gene has CDR1 SGHAT and CDR2 FQNNGV. CDR3 size: 14 residues. The V and J ends lost 2 bases and 4 bases respectively, with 9 bases between them. The CDR3 nucleotides are TGTGCCAGCAGCTTAAACCAGGGGTACAATGAGCAGTTCTTC. Protein product: CASSLNQGYNEQFF.

V is TRBV3-1 (or the pseudogene TRBV3-2) and J is TRBJ2-5, with D perhaps TRBD2 (6 bases). The CDR3 spans 14 residues. V lost 8 bases, J lost 4 bases, and 17 bases lay in between. The V gene's germline CDR1 is LGHDT and CDR2 YNNKEL (reference sequence). The CDR3 region is CASGPLQEGETQYF. In DNA form, the CDR3 reads TGTGCCAGCGGACCCCTGCAGGAGGGAGAGACCCAGTACTTC.

The V gene is TRBV27, the J gene TRBJ1-5, with D perhaps matching TRBD1 (6 bases). Germline-derived CDR1 and CDR2 are MNHEY and SMNVEV (reference sequence). There are 14 residues in the CDR3. Trimming removed 2 bases at V and 5 bases at J, with 10 bases between. This CDR3 is CASSLHSGDQPQHF. The CDR3 DNA reads TGTGCCAGCAGTTTACATTCAGGGGATCAGCCCCAGCATTTT.

This chain's CDR3 is CASIRGSTGELFF. For the CDR3, the DNA is TGTGCCAGCATAAGAGGGTCCACCGGGGAGCTGTTTTTT. The chain combines TRBV2 with TRBJ2-2, with D tentatively TRBD2 (5 bases). V lost 7 bases, J lost 4 bases, and 10 bases lay in between. This CDR3 spans 13 amino acids. Germline V gives CDR1 SNHLY, CDR2 FYNNEI.

The chain couples TRBV18 to TRBJ2-1; D is unresolved. This CDR3 region has 13 residues. V was clipped by 7 bases and J by 7 bases, with 14 bases between them. Per the germline V gene, CDR1 is KGHSH and CDR2 is LQKENI. CDR3 bases: TGTGCCAGCTTTCTGTCGTTTGAGAATGAGCAGTTCTTC. This gives the protein CASFLSFENEQFF.